This T cell receptor (beta chain) was found in a study of shared clonotypes between healthy human individuals. In the study overall: Aged 18 to 49, the donors were a couple of women and a few men. Study-wide points: It was the non-shared clonotypes that had lower generation probabilities than clonotypes shared by all four donors.

Cells designated naive CD8 were CD45RO-negative and were positively selected for CCR7, with terminally differentiated effector memory CD45RA+ cells excluded. Deep was the level used in running the assay. Data came from immunoSEQ multiplex PCR; TCRdb stores just in-frame clones and leaves some out. The table includes about 1,800,000 clones, approximately 94% detected once. A remark on this clone: The antigen remains undetermined. The same CDR3 arises from other DNA sequences in this sample as well.

With V trimmed by 6 bases and J by 2 bases, 3 bases remained unmatched. CDR1 and CDR2 (germline): MNHEY, SVGAGI. This CDR3 region has 13 residues. The material sequenced was naive CD8+ T cells sorted from blood. The rearrangement joins TRBV6-5 to TRBJ2-7; TRBD1 matches 8 bases. This TCR came from a man aged 18 to 29 in good health. The CDR3 DNA reads TGTGCCAGCAGCCCGACAGGGGCCTACGAGCAGTACTTC. Residues: CASSPTGAYEQYF.